The clone carrying this TCR beta chain was observed a few times. This record belongs to a study of cytomegalovirus exposure and HLA in healthy donors. The PCR ran on 60 Vbeta and 13 Jbeta primers. TCRdb's copy holds only in-frame clones and misses some; the assay was immunoSEQ multiplex PCR. This sample has roughly 120,000 clones, with approximately 15% found just once. Germline V gene data show CDR1 as MDHEN and CDR2 as SYDVKM. The CDR3 consists of 14 residues. The V and J ends lost 9 bases and 10 bases, in that order; junction bases with no gene match: 12. The sample comprised PBMCs. The gene calls are TRBV28 and TRBJ1-6; 7 bases line up with TRBD1. This TCR was sampled from a young woman in good health and CMV-seronegative. The CDR3: CASSGTGEVSPLHF. CDR3 DNA: TGTGCCAGTAGTGGAACAGGGGAGGTCTCACCCCTCCACTTT.